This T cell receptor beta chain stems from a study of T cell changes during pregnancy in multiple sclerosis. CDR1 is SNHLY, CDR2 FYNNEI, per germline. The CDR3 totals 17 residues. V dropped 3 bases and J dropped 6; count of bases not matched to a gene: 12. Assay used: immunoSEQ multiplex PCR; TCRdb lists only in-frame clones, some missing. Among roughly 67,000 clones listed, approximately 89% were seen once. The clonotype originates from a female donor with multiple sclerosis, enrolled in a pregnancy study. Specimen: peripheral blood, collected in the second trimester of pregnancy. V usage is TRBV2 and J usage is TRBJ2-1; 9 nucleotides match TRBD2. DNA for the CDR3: TGTGCCAGCAGTGATTTCGCTAGCGGGATTCCGGGCAATGAGCAGTTCTTC. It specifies CASSDFASGIPGNEQFF.